The rows below give T cell receptor beta chains drawn from one sample of a study of immune evolution from preneoplasia to lung adenocarcinoma. TCRdb's table, derived via immunoSEQ multiplex PCR, lists solely in-frame clones and lacks some. This sample carries 4,000 to 6,000 clones, 65% to 80% of them seen once, and the ten largest clones take 11%. Sequenced material: FFPE minimally invasive lung adenocarcinoma tissue. The receptors were sampled from a person aged 65-85 years with lung adenocarcinoma. Both conserved end residues are part of each CDR3. A D gene is named only where the DNA matches it firmly. Rows give clone size only sometimes, using once, few, many, or a class for an expanded clone.

>.|TRBJ2-2|TRBV5-1|.
CASSLSAGTGELFF
TGCGCCAGCAGCTTATCCGCGGGGACCGGGGAGCTGTTTTTT
>TRBD2|TRBJ2-2|TRBV5-4|.
CASSSQSSGVPGELFF
TGTGCCAGCAGCTCTCAGAGTAGCGGGGTGCCCGGGGAGCTGTTTTTT
>.|TRBJ2-2|TRBV15|.
CATSRGGQYTGELFF
TGTGCCACCAGCAGAGGTGGACAATACACCGGGGAGCTGTTTTTT
>TRBD1|TRBJ2-7|TRBV6-6|.
CASRGQGAPYEQYF
TGTGCCAGCAGGGGACAGGGGGCACCCTACGAGCAGTACTTC
>.|TRBJ1-3|TRBV18|few
CASSPGDSGNTIYF
TGTGCCAGCTCACCAGGGGACTCTGGAAACACCATATATTTT
>TRBD1|TRBJ1-4|TRBV15|.
CATSIQTGVNEKLFF
TGTGCCACCAGCATTCAGACAGGGGTAAATGAAAAACTGTTTTTT
>.|TRBJ1-2|TRBV7-9|.
CASSSTGSYGYTF
TGTGCCAGCAGTTCTACAGGGAGCTATGGCTACACCTTC
>.|TRBJ2-3|TRBV28|few
CASSLRPADTQYF
TGTGCCAGCAGTTTACGGCCAGCAGATACGCAGTATTTT
>TRBD1|TRBJ1-2|TRBV9|.
CASSVGQRNGYTF
TGTGCCAGCAGCGTGGGACAGAGGAATGGCTACACCTTC
>.|TRBJ2-3|TRBV7-9|.
CASSRGTDYSTDTQYF
TGTGCCAGCAGCCGCGGGACCGACTATAGCACAGATACGCAGTATTTT
>.|TRBJ2-7|TRBV27|once
CASSTTVMSYEQYF
TGTGCCAGCAGTACGACAGTTATGAGCTACGAGCAGTACTTC
>.|TRBJ2-1|TRBV5-1|.
CASREVQGNEQFF
TGCGCCAGCAGAGAGGTTCAGGGCAATGAGCAGTTCTTC
>TRBD1|TRBJ1-1|TRBV5-1|.
CASSRDRPNTEAFF
TGCGCCAGCAGCCGGGACAGGCCGAACACTGAAGCTTTCTTT
>.|TRBJ2-5|TRBV28|once
CASSEDQSGAQYF
TGTGCCAGCAGTGAGGACCAATCGGGGGCCCAGTACTTC
>TRBD1|TRBJ1-5|TRBV23-1|.
CASSHWDRDSNQPQHF
TGCGCCAGCAGTCACTGGGACAGGGATAGCAATCAGCCCCAGCATTTT
>TRBD2|TRBJ2-1|TRBV30|once
CAWSSGTSGSYEQFF
TGTGCCTGGAGTTCCGGGACTAGCGGGAGCTATGAGCAGTTCTTC
>.|TRBJ2-7|TRBV6-6|.
CASSPGANEQYF
TGTGCCAGCAGTCCCGGGGCGAACGAGCAGTACTTC
>.|TRBJ2-5|TRBV13|once
CASRRGEQETQYF
TGTGCCAGCAGGAGAGGGGAACAAGAGACCCAGTACTTC
>.|TRBJ2-3|TRBV29-1|.
CSVETDTQYF
TGCAGCGTGGAGACAGATACGCAGTATTTT
>TRBD2|TRBJ2-3|TRBV7-7|.
CASSLGLGGTDTQYF
TGTGCTAGCAGCTTAGGACTAGGAGGCACAGATACGCAGTATTTT
>TRBD1|TRBJ2-3|TRBV5-1|few
CASSSGQGGDTQYF
TGCGCCAGCAGCTCGGGACAGGGAGGAGATACGCAGTATTTT
>.|TRBJ2-1|TRBV4-1|.
CASSQDRSYNEQFF
TGCGCCAGCAGCCAAGATAGAAGTTACAATGAGCAGTTCTTC
>TRBD2|TRBJ2-7|TRBV6-1|.
CASSAQGLAGSSYEQYF
TGTGCCAGCAGTGCTCAGGGACTAGCGGGAAGCTCCTACGAGCAGTACTTC
>TRBD2|TRBJ2-7|TRBV27|medium-sized
CASSHFGGGVYEQYF
TGTGCCAGCAGTCACTTTGGCGGGGGAGTCTACGAGCAGTACTTC
>.|TRBJ1-1|TRBV2|.
CASSEDYRDEAFF
TGTGCCAGCAGTGAAGATTACAGGGACGAAGCTTTCTTT
>.|TRBJ2-4|TRBV10-1|.
CASSELQGFIQYF
TGCGCCAGCAGTGAGTTACAGGGTTTCATTCAGTACTTC
>TRBD2|TRBJ2-1|TRBV29-1|.
CSVERLAAYNEQFF
TGCAGCGTTGAACGACTAGCGGCCTACAATGAGCAGTTCTTC
>.|TRBJ1-4|TRBV28|few
CASSLTGQKLFF
TGTGCCAGCAGTTTAACAGGGCAAAAACTGTTTTTT
>TRBD1|TRBJ1-1|TRBV29-1|few
CSVGGGTGDEAFF
TGCAGCGTTGGGGGAGGGACAGGGGATGAAGCTTTCTTT
>.|TRBJ2-4|TRBV30|.
CAWNEGIAKNIQYF
TGTGCCTGGAATGAAGGCATAGCCAAAAACATTCAGTACTTC
>TRBD1|TRBJ1-1|TRBV5-1|.
CASSITGTAVGEAFF
TGCGCCAGCAGCATCACCGGGACAGCGGTAGGTGAAGCTTTCTTT
>TRBD2|TRBJ2-1|TRBV7-2|.
CASSSLAGGSYNEQFF
TGTGCCAGCAGCTCGTTAGCGGGAGGCTCCTACAATGAGCAGTTCTTC
>TRBD1|TRBJ2-4|TRBV7-9|.
CASRPGQGGNIQYF
TGTGCCAGCAGGCCCGGACAGGGGGGGAACATTCAGTACTTC
>TRBD2|TRBJ2-7|TRBV29-1|.
CSVRTSGSSYEQYF
TGCAGCGTTCGGACTAGCGGGAGCTCCTACGAGCAGTACTTC
>.|TRBJ1-5|TRBV5-6|once
CASSLSPHGNQPQHF
TGTGCCAGCAGCTTGAGCCCTCATGGCAATCAGCCCCAGCATTTT
>.|TRBJ2-7|TRBV7-5|.
CARSPWGPPALYEQYF
TGTGCCAGAAGCCCGTGGGGGCCACCAGCCCTATACGAGCAGTACTTC
>TRBD2|TRBJ2-7|TRBV2|.
CASRRTSGGAYEQYF
TGTGCCAGCAGACGAACTAGCGGGGGGGCCTACGAGCAGTACTTC
>.|TRBJ1-1|TRBV18|.
CASSPPGGYTPPAFF
TGTGCCAGCTCACCTCCGGGCGGCTACACCCCGCCAGCTTTCTTT
>.|TRBJ2-6|TRBV6-1|.
CASSGGANVLTF
TGTGCCAGCAGTGGGGGGGCCAACGTCCTGACTTTC
>TRBD2|TRBJ2-1|TRBV11-3|.
CASSSGTSGSSTYNEQFF
TGTGCCAGCAGCTCCGGGACTAGCGGGAGTTCAACCTACAATGAGCAGTTCTTC
>.|TRBJ1-2|TRBV7-2|.
CASSAGSGEYYGYTF
TGTGCCAGCAGCGCCGGGTCCGGGGAATACTATGGCTACACCTTC
>.|TRBJ2-1|TRBV14|.
CASSQVPGAEQFF
TGTGCCAGCAGCCAAGTCCCAGGGGCGGAGCAGTTCTTC
>.|TRBJ2-4|TRBV27|.
CASSFRGSGHIQYF
TGTGCCAGCAGTTTTCGGGGGAGCGGGCACATTCAGTACTTC
>.|TRBJ1-2|TRBV5-1|.
CASSLWGAVTGTAANYGYTF
TGCGCCAGCAGCTTGTGGGGGGCCGTGACCGGGACTGCAGCTAACTATGGCTACACCTTC
>TRBD1|TRBJ1-1|TRBV11-3|.
CASSKGTAEAFF
TGTGCCAGCAGCAAGGGGACAGCTGAAGCTTTCTTT
>TRBD2|TRBJ2-5|TRBV2|.
CASRGLAGWQETQYF
TGTGCCAGCAGAGGACTAGCGGGATGGCAAGAGACCCAGTACTTC